The 26 T cell receptor beta chains presented below share a single source sample, sequenced in a study of OX40 agonist ivuxolimab in advanced cancers. TCRdb's table, derived via immunoSEQ multiplex PCR, lists solely in-frame clones and lacks some. The table shows roughly 40,000 clones, with 70% to 85% occurring only once. The sequencing used CD4+ or CD8+ T cells sorted from blood, collected in a trial of the OX40 agonist ivuxolimab. All receptors come from an adult with an advanced solid tumor such as melanoma, head and neck, liver or kidney cancer.

This clone has only one observation. V gene TRBV5-1 combines with J gene TRBJ2-2, with D uncertain. The germline CDR1 and CDR2 sequences are SGHRS and YFSETQ. Trimming took off 0 bases at V and 2 bases at J, with 11 bases between the two ends. The CDR3 contains 16 residues. The DNA of the CDR3 is TGCGCCAGCAGCTTGGTTGCACACGCTAACACCGGGGAGCTGTTTTTT. Translation: CASSLVAHANTGELFF. Variable domain in full (rest from reference TRBV5-1 and TRBJ2-2): KAGVTQTPRYLIKTRGQQVTLSCSPISGHRSVSWYQQTPGQGLQFLFEYFSETQRNKGNFPGRFSGRQFSNSRSEMNVSTLELGDSALYLCASSLVAHANTGELFFGEGSRLTVL.

The J gene is TRBJ2-7, the V gene TRBV10-3; D ambiguous. This CDR3 has 14 residues. The germline V and J ends were trimmed by 11 bases and 5 bases, with 22 bases remaining between them. Germline V gene lookup returns CDR1 ENHRY and CDR2 SYGVKD. The CDR3 loop is CAVGSLAPRNEQYF. As DNA, the CDR3 is TGTGCCGTAGGATCACTCGCTCCTCGGAACGAGCAGTACTTC.

This rearrangement joins TRBV15 to TRBJ1-1; TRBD1 is a possible D gene (6 bases). This CDR3 region has 13 residues. Trimming took off 1 base at V and 4 bases at J, with 7 bases between the two ends. Per the germline V gene, CDR1 is LNHNV and CDR2 is YYDKDF (reference sequence). The CDR3 loop is CATSRGGGTEAFF. In DNA form, the CDR3 reads TGTGCCACCAGCAGAGGAGGGGGCACTGAAGCTTTCTTT.

The V call is TRBV15, the J call TRBJ2-3; D call uncertain. This CDR3 contains 14 residues. With 1 base removed from V and 2 bases from J, the gap between germline ends came to 7 bases. Germline lookup yields CDR1 LNHNV and CDR2 YYDKDF (reference sequence). CDR3 amino acids: CATSRVDTTDTQYF. In DNA form, the CDR3 reads TGTGCCACCAGCAGAGTTGACACCACAGATACGCAGTATTTT.

The chain uses TRBV27 and TRBJ2-7; D gene unclear. Between the trimmed V and J ends, which lost 3 bases and 7 bases, there was a span of 13 bases. The germline V gene has CDR1 MNHEY and CDR2 SMNVEV (reference sequence). This CDR3 is 13 amino acids long. CDR3 coding DNA: TGTGCCAGCAGTTTTGCGCACCTCCGGGAGCAGTACTTC. Encoded protein: CASSFAHLREQYF.

The genes are TRBV5-1 and TRBJ2-4; D unresolved. This CDR3 is 15 amino acids long. V shed 2 bases and J shed 0 bases, with 9 bases lying between them. Germline CDR1 SGHRS, CDR2 YFSETQ. This chain's CDR3 is CASSFDLVAKNIQYF. The CDR3 DNA sequence: TGCGCCAGCAGCTTTGACCTAGTAGCCAAAAACATTCAGTACTTC.

This clone was detected once. V is TRBV6-4 and J is TRBJ2-3; 7 bases fit TRBD1. V shed 5 bases, J shed 6 bases, and the junction held 11 bases outside the gene matches. The length of the CDR3 is 15 residues. Germline CDR1 MRHNA, CDR2 SNTAGT. CDR3 DNA sequence: TGTGCCAGCAGTTTACAGACAGGGAGCTCGGATACGCAGTATTTT. Protein sequence: CASSLQTGSSDTQYF.

This clone was seen once. The rearrangement links TRBV7-6 to TRBJ2-2, with 9 bases matching TRBD1. The CDR3 contains 16 residues. Trimming took 6 bases from V and 10 from J; bases not matched to a gene: 15. CDR1 SGHVS and CDR2 FNYEAQ come from the germline V gene. The CDR3 is CASRSTGGVIYEELFF. CDR3 in DNA: TGTGCCAGCAGATCAACAGGGGGCGTAATCTATGAGGAGCTGTTTTTT.

The chain uses TRBV4-1 and TRBJ2-1; D is uncertain. The V end lost 1 base, the J end lost 0 bases, and 13 bases lay between the germline ends. Germline assignment: CDR1 MGHRA and CDR2 YSYEKL. CDR3 length: 17 amino acids. In nucleotides, the CDR3 is TGCGCCAGCAGCCAAGTGGTCCTCTCCAGCTCCTACAATGAGCAGTTCTTC. It encodes CASSQVVLSSSYNEQFF.

This chain uses TRBV5-1 with TRBJ2-1, with D possibly TRBD1 on 6 matching bases. In germline, CDR1 is SGHRS, CDR2 YFSETQ. V lost 0 bases and J 7 bases, leaving 11 bases between the germline ends. The CDR3 consists of 14 residues. The CDR3 loop reads CASSLAQGLNEQFF. The CDR3 nucleotides read TGCGCCAGCAGCTTGGCACAGGGCCTGAATGAGCAGTTCTTC.

This clone was observed a few times. The rearrangement uses TRBV5-1 and TRBJ2-3; 9 bases are shared with TRBD1. The CDR3 has 16 residues. CDR1 and CDR2 (germline): SGHRS, YFSETQ. The trim removed 4 bases at V and 2 bases at J, leaving 8 bases unmatched. The CDR3 is CASSIYGQGTTDTQYF. In nucleotides, the CDR3 is TGCGCCAGCAGCATCTACGGACAGGGGACCACAGATACGCAGTATTTT.

The rearrangement uses TRBV5-5 and TRBJ1-3; D is ambiguous. The length of the CDR3 is 12 residues. Germline V gene sequence: CDR1 SGHKS, CDR2 YYEKEE (reference sequence). The V gene lost 4 bases and the J gene lost 4 bases, with 6 bases spanning the gap. CDR3 loop: CASSAGGNTIYF. CDR3 nucleotides: TGTGCCAGCAGCGCAGGCGGAAACACCATATATTTT.

For this clone: The same CDR3 also results from other DNA sequences found in this sample. The gene calls are TRBV27 and TRBJ1-1, with D possibly being TRBD1 (5 bases). V gave up 0 bases and J gave up 4 bases, with 12 bases separating them. Germline CDR1 reads MNHEY; CDR2 reads SMNVEV (reference sequence). CDR3 size: 15 residues. The CDR3, as DNA: TGTGCCAGCAGTTTATCCTACCAGGGTAGCACTGAAGCTTTCTTT. Protein: CASSLSYQGSTEAFF.

This chain links TRBV7-6 with TRBJ2-1; TRBD1 agrees at 8 bases. This CDR3 comprises 16 residues. Germline values: CDR1 SGHVS, CDR2 FNYEAQ. With 5 bases clipped from V and 2 bases from J, the junction kept 8 bases outside the gene matches. The CDR3 reads CASSLGQGGAYNEQFF. The CDR3 DNA follows: TGTGCCAGCAGCCTCGGACAGGGCGGTGCCTACAATGAGCAGTTCTTC.

The rearrangement uses TRBV4-1 and TRBJ2-1; 13 bases map to TRBD2. The CDR3 is made up of 15 amino acids. Losses at the gene ends were 1 base for V and 12 bases for J; bases not matched to a gene: 6. Germline-derived CDR1 and CDR2 are MGHRA and YSYEKL. CDR3 protein: CASSQGLAGGLVQFF. The CDR3 coding sequence is TGCGCCAGCAGCCAAGGACTAGCGGGGGGCCTAGTGCAGTTCTTC.

The V call is TRBV5-4, the J call TRBJ2-3; 8 nucleotides align to TRBD1. V dropped 5 bases and J dropped 2; count of bases not matched to a gene: 4. Germline CDR1 reads SGHNT; CDR2 reads YYREEE (reference sequence). The CDR3 is 14 amino acids. CDR3 in amino acids: CASRRQGFTDTQYF. As DNA, the CDR3 is TGTGCCAGCAGGAGACAGGGGTTCACAGATACGCAGTATTTT.

J is TRBJ2-1 and V is TRBV4-1; D gene uncertain. Germline loops: CDR1 MGHRA, CDR2 YSYEKL. Deletions cut 1 base from V and 6 bases from J, with 7 bases between. The CDR3 totals 13 residues. The CDR3 DNA is TGCGCCAGCAGCCAAGTCCGTGTCAATGAGCAGTTCTTC. Protein: CASSQVRVNEQFF.

The CDR3 coding sequence is TGTGCCAGCAGCTTAGATTCGGGCGGTTACTTAACAGGCACAGATACGCAGTATTTT. This encodes CASSLDSGGYLTGTDTQYF. This chain connects TRBV7-2 to TRBJ2-3; D ambiguous. Per the germline V gene, CDR1 is SGHTA and CDR2 is FQGNSA. CDR3 size: 19 residues. The V end was cut by 1 base, the J end by 1 base, with 21 bases between.

This chain connects TRBV7-9 to TRBJ2-1, with 9 bases fitting TRBD1. The CDR3 totals 17 residues. J was trimmed by 2 bases and V by 2 bases; bases with no gene match: 7. Germline CDR1 is SEHNR and CDR2 is FQNEAQ (reference sequence). CDR3 sequence: CASSLPPTGGTYNEQFF. CDR3 in DNA: TGTGCCAGCAGCTTACCTCCGACAGGGGGAACCTACAATGAGCAGTTCTTC.

This chain's CDR3 is CASSPPGSGANVLTF. CDR3 in DNA: TGTGCCAGCAGCCCTCCGGGCTCTGGGGCCAACGTCCTGACTTTC. The chain links TRBV5-4 to TRBJ2-6; D unclear. Trimming stripped 4 bases from V and 0 bases from J, with 8 bases between. CDR1 SGHNT and CDR2 YYREEE come from the germline V gene (reference sequence). The CDR3 runs to 15 residues.

V is TRBV4-1 and J is TRBJ2-4; D might be TRBD2 (6 bases). Looked up from germline, CDR1 is MGHRA and CDR2 is YSYEKL. CDR3 length equals 14 residues. V was pared by 7 bases and J by 1 base, with 11 bases between. The CDR3 region has the DNA TGCGCCAGCAAGGAGGAGGGGGCCAAAAACATTCAGTACTTC. Its translation: CASKEEGAKNIQYF.

J is TRBJ1-1 and V is TRBV7-2; TRBD1 might be the D (5 bases). CDR3 size: 16 residues. V lost 5 bases, J lost 0 bases, and 16 bases lay in between. Germline loops: CDR1 SGHTA, CDR2 FQGNSA. The CDR3 loop reads CASSPVRGLMNTEAFF. In DNA, the CDR3 is TGTGCCAGCAGCCCCGTGAGGGGACTCATGAACACTGAAGCTTTCTTT.

The J gene is TRBJ2-7, the V gene TRBV7-9; 7 positions match TRBD1. Germline trimming cut 5 bases from V and 5 bases from J; bases unmatched to any gene: 6. Germline-derived CDR1 and CDR2 are SEHNR and FQNEAQ (reference sequence). The CDR3 spans 13 residues. The CDR3 here is CASSPDRADEQYF. The CDR3 coding sequence is TGTGCCAGCAGCCCAGACAGGGCGGACGAGCAGTACTTC.

The chain is built from TRBV4-1 and TRBJ2-5; TRBD2 matches 8 bases. CDR1 and CDR2 (germline): MGHRA, YSYEKL. This CDR3 contains 14 residues. The J segment lost 3 bases and the V segment lost 2 bases, leaving 2 bases of the junction unmatched. The CDR3 DNA follows: TGCGCCAGCAGCCAATTACTAGCGGAAGAGACCCAGTACTTC. Translated, it gives CASSQLLAEETQYF.

The chain employs TRBV9 and TRBJ2-7; 9 nucleotides match TRBD2. This CDR3 has 15 residues. CDR1 is SGDLS and CDR2 is YYNGEE in the germline V gene. Trimming cost V 4 bases and J 2 bases; bases outside gene matches: 7. The CDR3 loop reads CASSKGTSGPYEQYF. CDR3 in DNA: TGTGCCAGCAGCAAGGGAACTAGCGGGCCCTACGAGCAGTACTTC.

CDR3 sequence: CASSLGSGGAETQYF. The CDR3 nucleotides read TGCGCCAGCAGCCTTGGAAGCGGGGGGGCGGAGACCCAGTACTTC. The V gene is TRBV4-1, the J gene TRBJ2-5; 10 positions agree with TRBD2. CDR1 is MGHRA and CDR2 is YSYEKL in the germline V gene. V lost 4 bases and J lost 5; bases outside the gene matches: 7. The CDR3 has 15 amino acids.